This T cell receptor beta chain was found in a study of cytotoxic CD8 clonotypes in ibrutinib-treated CLL. Background on the study: Partial responders roughly 25, complete 2; about twelve progressed and about 14 stayed in remission by median 68 months.

Germline assignment: CDR1 KGHSH and CDR2 LQKENI. This CDR3 has 15 residues. V shed 3 bases and J shed 5 bases, with 16 bases lying between them. Generated by immunoSEQ multiplex PCR, the TCRdb table keeps only in-frame clones and is missing some. The sample contains approximately 91,000 clones, about four fifths of which appear only once. The source material was PBMCs, sampled after 12 months of ibrutinib treatment. The rearrangement links TRBV18 to TRBJ2-5; D may be TRBD2 (5 bases). This TCR was recovered from a human donor with chronic lymphocytic leukemia. The CDR3 region is CASSPGPPPGETQYF. For the CDR3, the DNA is TGTGCCAGCTCACCGGGCCCCCCGCCGGGGGAGACCCAGTACTTC.